In this sample, the clone carrying this T cell receptor (beta chain) turned up many times. This record belongs to a study of T cell repertoires in cytomegalovirus infection. The length of the CDR3 is 14 residues. The V gene's germline CDR1 is SEHNR and CDR2 FQNEAQ (reference sequence). The germline V and J ends were trimmed by 4 bases and 2 bases, with 10 bases remaining between them. TCRdb redid the calling of the reads with MiXCR, one entry per CDR3 protein. The sample has about 300,000 distinct CDR3 sequences; approximately 10% are singletons. The genes are TRBV7-9 and TRBJ2-3; D is possibly TRBD1 (6 bases). Sequencing was performed on PBMCs. This TCR came from a human donor in good health (CMV status not recorded). Some clones in this sample may be carry-over from other donors' samples. The CDR3 here is CASSYRAPTDTQYF. CDR3 DNA: TGTGCCAGCAGCTACAGGGCACCCACAGATACGCAGTATTTT.